These 5 T cell receptor beta chains were sequenced from one sample in a study of blood T cell repertoires in COVID-19. Sequencing used immunoSEQ multiplex PCR; TCRdb keeps in-frame clones, though not all of them. Among hundreds of thousands of clones listed, more than 75% were seen once. Sequencing was carried out using peripheral blood. The receptors stem from a man between 60 and 70 years old with acute or convalescent COVID-19.

The chain links TRBV6-1 to TRBJ1-4; 8 positions agree with TRBD1. V lost 2 bases and J lost 8; bases outside the gene matches: 7. The CDR3 totals 15 residues. Germline CDR1 reads MNHNS; CDR2 reads SASEGT. The CDR3 loop is CASSEQGAIVEKLFF. The CDR3 nucleotides read TGTGCCAGCAGTGAACAGGGGGCGATAGTAGAAAAACTGTTTTTT.

The V and J genes are TRBV5-1 and TRBJ1-3, with D perhaps TRBD1 (5 bases). CDR1 and CDR2 (germline): SGHRS, YFSETQ. Trimming left V 5 bases short and J 4 bases short, with 10 bases between. The CDR3 contains 13 residues. CDR3 protein: CASRVGQGNTIYF. In DNA, the CDR3 is TGCGCCAGCAGGGTGGGGCAGGGAAACACCATATATTTT.

The chain uses TRBV5-1 and TRBJ2-1; possible D gene TRBD1, 6 bases. V lost 5 bases to trimming and J lost 7 bases, with 13 bases between them. This CDR3 spans 13 amino acids. CDR1 is SGHRS, CDR2 YFSETQ, per germline. This CDR3 reads CASRLGGENEQFF. The CDR3 DNA sequence: TGCGCCAGCAGGCTAGGGGGAGAAAATGAGCAGTTCTTC.

The gene calls are TRBV7-9 and TRBJ2-3; TRBD2 agrees at 13 bases. Germline V gene data show CDR1 as SEHNR and CDR2 as FQNEAQ (reference sequence). The CDR3 length is 17 residues. Germline trimming cut 5 bases from V and 4 bases from J; bases unmatched to any gene: 9. This CDR3 reads CASSRGLAGPRADTQYF. In nucleotides, the CDR3 is TGTGCCAGCAGCCGGGGACTAGCGGGGCCTCGGGCAGATACGCAGTATTTT.

As DNA, the CDR3 is TGTGCCGTGTTGGGGGGCTATGGCTACACCTTC. Its protein is CAVLGGYGYTF. V and J are TRBV28 and TRBJ1-2; D is perhaps TRBD1 (5 bases). CDR3 length equals 11 residues. The V end lost 11 bases, the J end lost 4 bases, and 11 bases lay between the germline ends. Per germline, CDR1 MDHEN and CDR2 SYDVKM.